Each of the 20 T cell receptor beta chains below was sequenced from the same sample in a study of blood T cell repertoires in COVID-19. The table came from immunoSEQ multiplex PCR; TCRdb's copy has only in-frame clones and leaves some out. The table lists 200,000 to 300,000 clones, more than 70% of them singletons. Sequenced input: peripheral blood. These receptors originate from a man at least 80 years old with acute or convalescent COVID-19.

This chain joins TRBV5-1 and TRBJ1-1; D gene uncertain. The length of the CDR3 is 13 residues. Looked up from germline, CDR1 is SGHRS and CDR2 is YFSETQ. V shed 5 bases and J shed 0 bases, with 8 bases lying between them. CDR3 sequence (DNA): TGCGCCAGCAGTTCTCTTATGAACACTGAAGCTTTCTTT. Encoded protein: CASSSLMNTEAFF.

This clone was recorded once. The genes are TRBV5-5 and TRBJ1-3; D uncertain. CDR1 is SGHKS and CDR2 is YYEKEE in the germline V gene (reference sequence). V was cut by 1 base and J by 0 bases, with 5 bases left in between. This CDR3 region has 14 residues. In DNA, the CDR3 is TGTGCCAGCAGCTTGACCGGCTCTGGAAACACCATATATTTT. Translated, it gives CASSLTGSGNTIYF.

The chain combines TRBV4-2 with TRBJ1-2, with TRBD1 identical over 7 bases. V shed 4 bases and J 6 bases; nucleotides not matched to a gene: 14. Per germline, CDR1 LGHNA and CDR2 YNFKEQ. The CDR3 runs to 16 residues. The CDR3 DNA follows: TGTGCCAGCAGCCTCCGTGCTGACAGGGCTATGGATGGCTACACCTTC. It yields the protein CASSLRADRAMDGYTF.

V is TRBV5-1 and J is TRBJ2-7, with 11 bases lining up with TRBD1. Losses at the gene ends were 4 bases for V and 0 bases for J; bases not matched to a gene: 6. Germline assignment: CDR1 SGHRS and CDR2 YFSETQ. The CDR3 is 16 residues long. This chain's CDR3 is CASSAPGTGGSYEQYF. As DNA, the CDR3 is TGCGCCAGCAGCGCCCCCGGGACAGGGGGCTCCTACGAGCAGTACTTC.

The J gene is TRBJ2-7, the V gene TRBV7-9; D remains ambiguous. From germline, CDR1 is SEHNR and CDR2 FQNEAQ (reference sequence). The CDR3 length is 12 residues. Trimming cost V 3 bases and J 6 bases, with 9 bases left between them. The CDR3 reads CASSFEEAEQYF. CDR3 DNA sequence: TGTGCCAGCAGCTTCGAAGAGGCCGAGCAGTACTTC. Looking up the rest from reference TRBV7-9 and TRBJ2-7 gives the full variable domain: DTGVSQNPRHKITKRGQNVTFRCDPISEHNRLYWYRQTLGQGPEFLTYFQNEAQLEKSRLLSDRFSAERPKGSFSTLEIQRTEQGDSAMYLCASSFEEAEQYFGPGTRLTVT.

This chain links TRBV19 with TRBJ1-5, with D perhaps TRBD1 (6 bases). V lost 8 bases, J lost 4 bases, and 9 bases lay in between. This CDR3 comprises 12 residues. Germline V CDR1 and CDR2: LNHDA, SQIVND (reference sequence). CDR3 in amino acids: CASVRGNQPQHF. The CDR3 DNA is TGTGCCAGTGTCAGGGGAAATCAGCCCCAGCATTTT.

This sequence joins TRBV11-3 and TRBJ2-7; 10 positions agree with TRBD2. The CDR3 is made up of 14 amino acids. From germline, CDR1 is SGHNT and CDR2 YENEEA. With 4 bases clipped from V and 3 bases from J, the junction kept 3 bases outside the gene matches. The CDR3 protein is CASSSSGSGYEQYF. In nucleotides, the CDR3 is TGTGCCAGCAGCTCTAGCGGGAGCGGCTACGAGCAGTACTTC.

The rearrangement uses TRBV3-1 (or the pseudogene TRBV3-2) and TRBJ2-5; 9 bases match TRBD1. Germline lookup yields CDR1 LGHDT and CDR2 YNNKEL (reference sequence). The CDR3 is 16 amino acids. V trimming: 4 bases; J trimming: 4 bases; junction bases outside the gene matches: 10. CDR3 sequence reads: CASSRLTGGLRETQYF. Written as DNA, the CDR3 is TGTGCCAGCAGCCGATTGACAGGGGGTTTAAGAGAGACCCAGTACTTC.

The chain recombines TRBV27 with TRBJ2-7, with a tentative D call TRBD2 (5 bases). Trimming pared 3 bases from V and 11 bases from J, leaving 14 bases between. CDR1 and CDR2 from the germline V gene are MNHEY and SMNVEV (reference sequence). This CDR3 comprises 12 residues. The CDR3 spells CASSFNPGKEYF. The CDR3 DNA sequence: TGTGCCAGCAGTTTCAACCCGGGAAAAGAGTACTTC.

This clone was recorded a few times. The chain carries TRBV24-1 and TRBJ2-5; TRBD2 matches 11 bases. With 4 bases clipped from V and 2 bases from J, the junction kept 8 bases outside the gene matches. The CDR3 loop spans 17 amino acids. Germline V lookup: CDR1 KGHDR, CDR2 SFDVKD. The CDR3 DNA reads TGTGCCACCAGTGAAACCGGGACTAGCGGAAATCAAGAGACCCAGTACTTC. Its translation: CATSETGTSGNQETQYF.

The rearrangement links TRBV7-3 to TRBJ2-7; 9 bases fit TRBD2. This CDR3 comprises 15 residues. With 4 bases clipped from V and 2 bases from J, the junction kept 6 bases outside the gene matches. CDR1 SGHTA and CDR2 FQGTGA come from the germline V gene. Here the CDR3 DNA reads TGTGCCAGCAGCTCTAGCGGGAATCCCCCCTACGAGCAGTACTTC. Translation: CASSSSGNPPYEQYF.

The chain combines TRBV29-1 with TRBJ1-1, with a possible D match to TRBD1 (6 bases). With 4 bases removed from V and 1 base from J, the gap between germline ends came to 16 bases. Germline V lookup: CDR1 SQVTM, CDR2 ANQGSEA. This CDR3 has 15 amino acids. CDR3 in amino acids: CSVARGGSGNTEAFF. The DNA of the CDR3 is TGCAGCGTTGCCCGGGGGGGCTCGGGGAACACTGAAGCTTTCTTT.

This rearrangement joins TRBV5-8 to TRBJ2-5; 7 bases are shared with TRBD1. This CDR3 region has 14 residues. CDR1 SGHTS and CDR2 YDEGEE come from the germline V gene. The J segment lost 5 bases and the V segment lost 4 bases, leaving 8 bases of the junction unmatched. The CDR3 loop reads CASSKGARRETQYF. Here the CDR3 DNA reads TGTGCCAGCAGCAAGGGGGCGCGACGGGAGACCCAGTACTTC.

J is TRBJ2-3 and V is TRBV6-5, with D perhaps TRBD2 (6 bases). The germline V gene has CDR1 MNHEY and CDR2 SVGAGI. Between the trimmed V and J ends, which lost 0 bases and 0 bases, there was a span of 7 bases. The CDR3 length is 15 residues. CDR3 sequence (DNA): TGTGCCAGCAGTTACTCAGGGACTAGCACAGATACGCAGTATTTT. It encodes CASSYSGTSTDTQYF.

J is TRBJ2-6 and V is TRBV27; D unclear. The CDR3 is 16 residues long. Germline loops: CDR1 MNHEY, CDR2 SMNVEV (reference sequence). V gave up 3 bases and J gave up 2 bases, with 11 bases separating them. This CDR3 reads CASSFSPFAGANVLTF. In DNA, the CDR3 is TGTGCCAGCAGTTTCTCCCCCTTCGCTGGGGCCAACGTCCTGACTTTC.

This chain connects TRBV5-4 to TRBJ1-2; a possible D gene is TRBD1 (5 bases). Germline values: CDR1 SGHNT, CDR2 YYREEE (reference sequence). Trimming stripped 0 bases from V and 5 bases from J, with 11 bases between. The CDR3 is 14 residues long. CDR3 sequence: CASSLAGRDYGYTF. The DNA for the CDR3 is TGTGCCAGCAGCTTGGCCGGCAGGGATTATGGCTACACCTTC.

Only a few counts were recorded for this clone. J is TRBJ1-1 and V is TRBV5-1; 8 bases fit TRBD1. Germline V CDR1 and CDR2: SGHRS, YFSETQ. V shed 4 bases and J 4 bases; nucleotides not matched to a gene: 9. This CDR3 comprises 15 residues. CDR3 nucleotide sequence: TGCGCCAGCAGCCAAATCCGGACAGGGAGCACTGAAGCTTTCTTT. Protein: CASSQIRTGSTEAFF.

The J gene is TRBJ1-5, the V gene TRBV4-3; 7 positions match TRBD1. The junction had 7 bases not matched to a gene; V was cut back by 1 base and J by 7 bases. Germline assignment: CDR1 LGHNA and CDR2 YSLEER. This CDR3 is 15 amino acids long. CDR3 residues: CASSQGAGGKQPQHF. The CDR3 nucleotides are TGCGCCAGCAGCCAAGGGGCAGGGGGGAAACAGCCCCAGCATTTT.

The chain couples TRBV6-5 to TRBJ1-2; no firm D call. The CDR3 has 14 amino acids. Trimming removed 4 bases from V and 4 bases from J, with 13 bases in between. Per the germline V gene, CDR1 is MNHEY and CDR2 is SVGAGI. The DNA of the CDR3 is TGTGCCAGCAGTTCCGACATGAACTTCTATGGCTACACCTTC. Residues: CASSSDMNFYGYTF.

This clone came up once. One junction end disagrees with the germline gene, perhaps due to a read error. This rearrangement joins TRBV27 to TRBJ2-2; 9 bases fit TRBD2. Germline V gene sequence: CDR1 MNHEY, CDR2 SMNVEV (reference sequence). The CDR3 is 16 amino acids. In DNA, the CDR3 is TGTGCCAGCAGTTCCGCGGGGGGGCCGAAAACCGGGGAGCTGTTTTTT. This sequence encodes CASSSAGGPKTGELFF.